Below, one T cell receptor beta chain is given with its context. CDR1 and CDR2 from the germline V gene are MGHDK and SYGVNS. Trimming took 4 bases from V and 7 from J, leaving 13 bases between them. CDR3 size: 13 residues. The data are from a study of PD-1 blockade in mismatch repair-deficient tumors. Whole-study context: Patients had about 13 mismatch repair-deficient cancer types and were previously treated and progressing.

Sequenced by immunoSEQ multiplex PCR; TCRdb stores in-frame clones only, minus some. The data contain roughly 120,000 clones, over 65% of them singletons. Mismatch repair deficiency was confirmed in all patients, by PCR or immunohistochemistry. TCR sequencing covered three patients who responded to pembrolizumab. This sequence was found in an adult with mismatch repair-deficient cancer. This specimen consisted of peripheral blood, obtained roughly 60 weeks after starting pembrolizumab. The chain employs TRBV25-1 and TRBJ1-1, with unresolved D. The CDR3 protein is CASSAPGSGEAFF. CDR3 bases: TGTGCCAGCAGTGCTCCGGGATCGGGTGAAGCTTTCTTT.